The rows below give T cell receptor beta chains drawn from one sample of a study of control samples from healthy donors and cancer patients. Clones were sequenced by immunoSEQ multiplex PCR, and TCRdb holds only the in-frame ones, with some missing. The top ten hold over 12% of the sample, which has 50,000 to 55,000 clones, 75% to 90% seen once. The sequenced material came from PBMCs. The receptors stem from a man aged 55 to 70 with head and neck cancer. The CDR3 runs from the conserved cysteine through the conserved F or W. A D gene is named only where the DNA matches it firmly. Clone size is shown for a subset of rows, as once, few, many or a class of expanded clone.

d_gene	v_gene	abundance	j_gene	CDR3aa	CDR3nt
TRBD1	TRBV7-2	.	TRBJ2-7	CASSLAGTGVYEQYF	TGTGCCAGCAGCTTGGCCGGGACAGGGGTCTACGAGCAGTACTTC
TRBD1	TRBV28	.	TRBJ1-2	CASSTGQVYGYTF	TGTGCCAGCAGTACGGGACAGGTCTATGGCTACACCTTC
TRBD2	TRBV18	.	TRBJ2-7	CASSPNGESGLAAYEQYF	TGTGCCAGCTCACCAAACGGGGAAAGCGGACTAGCGGCCTACGAGCAGTACTTC
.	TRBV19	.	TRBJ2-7	CASSKRQTLDEQYF	TGTGCCAGTAGTAAAAGACAGACTCTGGATGAGCAGTACTTC
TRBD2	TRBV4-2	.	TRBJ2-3	CASSQDLQSSGAQARTSFTQYF	TGTGCCAGCAGCCAAGATCTCCAGTCTAGCGGGGCCCAAGCAAGGACCTCCTTTACGCAGTATTTT
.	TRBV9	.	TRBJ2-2	CASSLSGGYGGELFF	TGTGCCAGCAGCCTATCAGGGGGGTATGGCGGGGAGCTGTTTTTT
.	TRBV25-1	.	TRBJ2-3	CASSERITDTQYF	TGTGCCAGCAGTGAACGCATCACAGATACGCAGTATTTT
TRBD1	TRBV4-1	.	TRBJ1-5	CASSQSTGDSNQPQHF	TGCGCCAGCAGCCAATCCACAGGGGATAGCAATCAGCCCCAGCATTTT
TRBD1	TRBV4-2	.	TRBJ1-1	CASSPRQGMNTEAFF	TGTGCCAGCAGCCCCCGACAGGGAATGAACACTGAAGCTTTCTTT
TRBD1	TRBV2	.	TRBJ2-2	CASRETGNPGELFF	TGTGCCAGCAGAGAGACAGGGAACCCCGGGGAGCTGTTTTTT
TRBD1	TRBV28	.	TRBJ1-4	CASSPAGTVGEKLFF	TGTGCCAGCAGCCCAGCTGGGACAGTGGGTGAAAAACTGTTTTTT
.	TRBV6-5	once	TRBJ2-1	CASSTIYNEQFF	TGTGCCAGCAGTACGATATACAATGAGCAGTTCTTC
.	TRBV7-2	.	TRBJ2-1	CASSLGVSSYNEQFF	TGTGCCAGCAGCTTAGGAGTAAGCTCCTACAATGAGCAGTTCTTC
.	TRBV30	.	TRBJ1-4	CAWSFGGNEKLFF	TGTGCCTGGAGTTTTGGGGGGAATGAAAAACTGTTTTTT
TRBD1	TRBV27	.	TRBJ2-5	CASKRQGSETQYF	TGTGCCAGCAAGAGACAGGGGTCAGAGACCCAGTACTTC
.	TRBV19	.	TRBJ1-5	CASSQNQNQPQHF	TGTGCCAGTAGCCAAAATCAGAATCAGCCCCAGCATTTT
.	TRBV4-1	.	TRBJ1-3	CASSHPDGNTIYF	TGCGCCAGCAGCCATCCCGACGGAAACACCATATATTTT
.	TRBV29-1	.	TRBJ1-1	CSVQGVGMNTEAFF	TGCAGCGTTCAGGGAGTTGGAATGAACACTGAAGCTTTCTTT
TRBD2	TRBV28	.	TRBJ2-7	CASTTGTSGIYYSYEQYF	TGTGCCAGCACCACCGGGACTAGCGGGATCTACTACTCCTACGAGCAGTACTTC
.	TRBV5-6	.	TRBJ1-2	CASSLTRGYGYTF	TGTGCCAGCAGCCTGACCCGAGGCTATGGCTACACCTTC
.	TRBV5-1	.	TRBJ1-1	CASSLGQGEAFF	TGCGCCAGCAGCTTGGGGCAGGGAGAAGCTTTCTTT
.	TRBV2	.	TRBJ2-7	CASSADMFYEQYF	TGTGCCAGCAGTGCCGACATGTTCTACGAGCAGTACTTC
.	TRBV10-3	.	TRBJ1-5	CAISGGDSNQPQHF	TGTGCCATCAGTGGGGGGGATAGCAATCAGCCCCAGCATTTT
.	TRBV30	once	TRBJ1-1	CAWSLSSEEAFF	TGTGCCTGGAGTCTCTCCTCGGAAGAAGCTTTCTTT